Listed below are T cell receptor beta chains from one sample, sequenced in a study of blood T cell repertoires in COVID-19. Produced via immunoSEQ multiplex PCR; TCRdb's table is partial and in-frame only. Of more than 200,000 clones listed, 88% are singletons. Sequenced material: peripheral blood. The receptors here all came from a man between 65 and 85 years old with acute or convalescent COVID-19. CDR3s include the opening cysteine and the closing phenylalanine or tryptophan. Fields, in order: V gene, clone size, J gene, D gene, CDR3 protein, CDR3 DNA. D genes are given only for firm matches. Not every row has a clone size; where given, it reads once, few, many or a size class.

>TRBV10-3|-|TRBJ1-1|TRBD1
CAISATIGQGDNEAFF
TGTGCCATCAGTGCAACTATTGGACAGGGGGACAATGAAGCTTTCTTT
>TRBV5-1|-|TRBJ2-7|-
CASSVDRRHYEQYF
TGCGCCAGCAGCGTGGACCGACGACACTACGAGCAGTACTTC
>TRBV6-2/TRBV6-3|few|TRBJ2-7|-
CASSYAGSSYEQYF
TGTGCCAGCAGTTACGCGGGGTCCTCCTACGAGCAGTACTTC
>TRBV9|-|TRBJ2-7|TRBD2
CASSESGTTVYEQYF
TGTGCCAGCAGCGAAAGCGGGACGACCGTCTACGAGCAGTACTTC
>TRBV5-5|-|TRBJ1-4|-
CASSLLPTNEKLFF
TGTGCCAGCAGCCTTCTTCCAACTAATGAAAAACTGTTTTTT
>TRBV3-1/TRBV3-2|-|TRBJ2-1|TRBD2
CASSPGLGSHNEQFF
TGTGCCAGCAGCCCGGGACTAGGGTCCCACAATGAGCAGTTCTTC
>TRBV15|-|TRBJ2-7|TRBD1
CATSRGGQGAYEQYF
TGTGCCACCAGCAGAGGAGGACAGGGGGCATACGAGCAGTACTTC
>TRBV12-3/TRBV12-4|-|TRBJ2-1|-
CASSSTRNEQFF
TGTGCCAGCAGTTCCACGCGGAATGAGCAGTTCTTC
>TRBV9|-|TRBJ1-3|-
CASSVDGRLSGNTIYF
TGTGCCAGCAGCGTAGATGGCCGTCTCTCTGGAAACACCATATATTTT
>TRBV6-6|-|TRBJ1-5|-
CARQDGRHSNQPQHF
TGTGCCAGACAGGACGGACGACATAGCAATCAGCCCCAGCATTTT
>TRBV7-6|-|TRBJ2-6|TRBD2
CASSRQTSGSGANVLTF
TGTGCCAGCAGCCGACAGACTAGCGGGTCTGGGGCCAACGTCCTGACTTTC
>TRBV2|once|TRBJ1-1|-
CASGPDYTEAFF
TGTGCCAGCGGGCCCGATTACACTGAAGCTTTCTTT
>TRBV5-5|-|TRBJ2-1|TRBD2
CASSLALAGDYEQFF
TGTGCCAGCAGCTTGGCACTAGCGGGAGACTATGAGCAGTTCTTC
>TRBV5-1|-|TRBJ2-3|TRBD2
CASSPGLAGGGRDTQYF
TGCGCCAGCAGCCCAGGACTAGCGGGAGGAGGCCGCGATACGCAGTATTTT
>TRBV6-1|-|TRBJ1-2|TRBD1
CASSETGYYGYTF
TGTGCCAGCAGTGAGACAGGGTACTATGGCTACACCTTC
>TRBV7-2|-|TRBJ2-2|-
CASSATGVTGELFF
TGTGCCAGCAGCGCGACCGGAGTCACCGGGGAGCTGTTTTTT
>TRBV24-1|many|TRBJ2-1|TRBD1
CATSDPTGGIYEQFF
TGTGCCACCAGTGATCCGACAGGGGGCATATATGAGCAGTTCTTC
>TRBV12-3/TRBV12-4|once|TRBJ2-6|-
CASSPSGANVLTF
TGTGCCAGCAGCCCGTCTGGGGCCAACGTCCTGACTTTC